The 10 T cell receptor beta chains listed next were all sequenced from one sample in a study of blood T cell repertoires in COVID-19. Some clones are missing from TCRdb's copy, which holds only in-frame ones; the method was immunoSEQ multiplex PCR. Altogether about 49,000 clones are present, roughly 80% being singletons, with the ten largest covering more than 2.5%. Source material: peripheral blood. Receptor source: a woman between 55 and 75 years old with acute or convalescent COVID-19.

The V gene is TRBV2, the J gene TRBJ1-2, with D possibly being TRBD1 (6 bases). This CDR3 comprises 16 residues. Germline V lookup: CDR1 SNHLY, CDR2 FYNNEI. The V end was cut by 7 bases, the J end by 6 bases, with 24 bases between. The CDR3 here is CASNSRRQGRGDGYTF. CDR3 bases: TGTGCCAGCAACTCACGCCGGCAGGGGAGAGGGGATGGCTACACCTTC.

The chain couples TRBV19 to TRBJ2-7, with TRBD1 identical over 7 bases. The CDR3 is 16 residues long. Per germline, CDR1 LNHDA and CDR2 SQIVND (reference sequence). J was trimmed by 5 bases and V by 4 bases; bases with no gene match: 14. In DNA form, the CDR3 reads TGTGCCAGTAGTACCGCTTGGAGACAGGGTGGAGACGAGCAGTACTTC. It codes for CASSTAWRQGGDEQYF.

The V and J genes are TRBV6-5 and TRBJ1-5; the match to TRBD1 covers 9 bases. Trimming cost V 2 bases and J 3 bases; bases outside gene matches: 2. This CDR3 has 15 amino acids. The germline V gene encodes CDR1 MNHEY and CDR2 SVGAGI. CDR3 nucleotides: TGTGCCAGCAGTTACGGGACAGGGAACAATCAGCCCCAGCATTTT. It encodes CASSYGTGNNQPQHF.

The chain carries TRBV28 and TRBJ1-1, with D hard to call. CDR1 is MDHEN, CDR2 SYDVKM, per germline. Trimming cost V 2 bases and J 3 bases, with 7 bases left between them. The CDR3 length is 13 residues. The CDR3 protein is CASSLNTDTEAFF. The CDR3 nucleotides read TGTGCCAGCAGTTTAAACACCGACACTGAAGCTTTCTTT.

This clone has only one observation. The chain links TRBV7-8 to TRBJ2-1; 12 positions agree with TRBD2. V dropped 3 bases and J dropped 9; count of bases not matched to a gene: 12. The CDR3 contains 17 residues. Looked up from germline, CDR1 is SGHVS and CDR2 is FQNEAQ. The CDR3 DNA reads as TGTGCCAGCAGCTTTCCGCTGAGACTAGCGGGAGAGGGTGAGCAGTTCTTC. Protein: CASSFPLRLAGEGEQFF.

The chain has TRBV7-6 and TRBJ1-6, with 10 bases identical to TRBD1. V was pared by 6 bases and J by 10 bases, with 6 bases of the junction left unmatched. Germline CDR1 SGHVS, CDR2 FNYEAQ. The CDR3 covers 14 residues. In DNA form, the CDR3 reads TGTGCCAGCAGTTCCGGGACAGGGGAATCACCCCTCCACTTT. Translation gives CASSSGTGESPLHF.

CDR3 sequence (DNA): TGTGCCAGTAGTATCAGCGGGGGGGCCCCAGATACGCAGTATTTT. Translated, it gives CASSISGGAPDTQYF. The genes are TRBV19 and TRBJ2-3, with 10 bases matching TRBD2. With V trimmed by 3 bases and J by 4 bases, 4 bases remained unmatched. There are 15 residues in the CDR3. Germline-derived CDR1 and CDR2 are LNHDA and SQIVND (reference sequence).

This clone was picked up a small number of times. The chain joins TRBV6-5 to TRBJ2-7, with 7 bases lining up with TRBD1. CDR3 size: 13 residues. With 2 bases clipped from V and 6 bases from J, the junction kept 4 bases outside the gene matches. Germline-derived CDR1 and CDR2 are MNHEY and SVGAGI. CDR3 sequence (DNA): TGTGCCAGCAGTTACGGACCAGGGGGCGAGCAGTACTTC. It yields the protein CASSYGPGGEQYF.

The CDR3 DNA reads TGTGCCAGCAGCATCACGGGACTAGCGGGAGCCTTTGAGACCCAGTACTTC. Protein product: CASSITGLAGAFETQYF. The V gene is TRBV7-2, the J gene TRBJ2-5; 14 bases align to TRBD2. The CDR3 length is 17 residues. Germline CDR1 reads SGHTA; CDR2 reads FQGNSA. Trimming took 5 bases from V and 5 from J; bases not matched to a gene: 10.

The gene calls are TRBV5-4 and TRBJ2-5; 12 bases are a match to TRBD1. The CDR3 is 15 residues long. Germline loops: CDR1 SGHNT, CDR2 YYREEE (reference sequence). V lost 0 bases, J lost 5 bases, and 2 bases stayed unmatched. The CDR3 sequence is CASSLAGQGAETQYF. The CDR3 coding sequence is TGTGCCAGCAGCTTGGCGGGACAGGGGGCCGAGACCCAGTACTTC.